The text below deals with one TCR beta chain. Its cognate antigen is unknown. V lost 1 base and J 4 bases, leaving 7 bases between the germline ends. CDR3 length equals 14 residues. Per the germline V gene, CDR1 is KGHDR and CDR2 is SFDVKD. The sample belongs to a study of T cells in Graves' hyperthyroidism and ophthalmopathy. Study-level findings and limits: By a 13 V-J model, ophthalmopathy was set apart from stable hyperthyroidism.

RNA transcripts yielded amplified TCR beta CDR3 regions. The HTBI primer set was used in a first-round RT-PCR of the TCR CDR3. TCRdb processed the multiplex PCR reads anew with MiXCR; each CDR3 protein has one entry. Of about 380,000 distinct CDR3 sequences in the sample, about 14% are singletons; the top ten hold 9.5% to 12%. This chain uses TRBV24-1 with TRBJ2-1, with D possibly matching TRBD1 (6 bases). Sequencing was performed on blood. This sequence was found in a woman aged 55-70 years with Graves' hyperthyroidism. Here the CDR3 DNA reads TGTGCCACCAGTGATTTCGGACAGTACAATGAGCAGTTCTTC. This encodes CATSDFGQYNEQFF.